These 21 T cell receptor beta chains share one sample of origin, sequenced in a study of blood T cell repertoires in COVID-19. Profiling relied on immunoSEQ multiplex PCR, and the TCRdb table lists in-frame clones only, not all of them. The table records 45,000 to 55,000 clones, over 80% of them present only once. Material for sequencing was peripheral blood. These receptors came from a human donor in a cohort sampled during active COVID-19.

The V gene is TRBV18, the J gene TRBJ2-3; unclear D gene. Germline lookup yields CDR1 KGHSH and CDR2 LQKENI. The CDR3 runs 14 residues. Trimming pared 1 base from V and 5 bases from J, leaving 10 bases between. The CDR3 reads CASSPRAGQDTQYF. CDR3 DNA: TGTGCCAGCTCACCACGAGCTGGGCAAGATACGCAGTATTTT.

The chain is built from TRBV5-1 and TRBJ2-7; TRBD2 agrees at 7 bases. V gave up 4 bases and J gave up 2 bases; unmatched junction bases: 12. The CDR3 extends over 16 amino acids. CDR1 is SGHRS, CDR2 YFSETQ, per germline. The chain's CDR3 is CASSATSTSAPYEQYF. The CDR3 DNA sequence: TGCGCCAGCAGCGCAACCTCAACTAGCGCGCCCTACGAGCAGTACTTC.

This clone was counted once. This chain links TRBV7-2 with TRBJ1-2; 7 bases align to TRBD1. The CDR3 length is 15 residues. With V trimmed by 4 bases and J by 4 bases, 9 bases remained unmatched. The germline V gene has CDR1 SGHTA and CDR2 FQGNSA. CDR3 residues: CASSSSGGGPYGYTF. CDR3 sequence (DNA): TGTGCCAGCAGCTCCTCGGGAGGGGGCCCCTATGGCTACACCTTC.

This clone came up a few times. The V and J genes are TRBV3-1 (or the pseudogene TRBV3-2) and TRBJ2-7, with 9 bases that match TRBD2. The CDR3 covers 15 residues. CDR1 and CDR2 (germline): LGHDT, YNNKEL (reference sequence). V lost 1 base and J lost 0; bases outside the gene matches: 1. The chain's CDR3 is CASSQGLADSYEQYF. The CDR3 bases are TGTGCCAGCAGCCAAGGACTAGCGGACTCCTACGAGCAGTACTTC.

The chain carries TRBV10-3 and TRBJ2-7; 10 bases are a match to TRBD1. The CDR3 sequence is 17 residues long. The V gene end was trimmed by 3 bases and the J gene end by 3 bases; junction bases not matched to a gene: 11. Germline V CDR1 and CDR2: ENHRY, SYGVKD. The CDR3 DNA reads TGTGCCATCAGTGAATCCGACCCAGGACAGGGGGACTACGAGCAGTACTTC. It encodes CAISESDPGQGDYEQYF.

This rearrangement joins TRBV14 to TRBJ2-5; TRBD1 matches 7 bases. The germline V gene has CDR1 SGHDN and CDR2 FVKESK. This CDR3 contains 14 residues. The V segment lost 4 bases and the J segment 5 bases; nucleotides outside the gene matches: 7. The CDR3 DNA reads as TGTGCCAGCAGCCCAAGGACAGGACGGGAGACCCAGTACTTC. Translated, it gives CASSPRTGRETQYF. Variable domain in full (rest from reference TRBV14 and TRBJ2-5): EAGVTQFPSHSVIEKGQTVTLRCDPISGHDNLYWYRRVMGKEIKFLLHFVKESKQDESGMPNNRFLAERTGGTYSTLKVQPAELEDSGVYFCASSPRTGRETQYFGPGTRLLVL.

V gene TRBV29-1 combines with J gene TRBJ1-1; weak D call: TRBD1 (6 bases). In germline, CDR1 is SQVTM, CDR2 ANQGSEA. This CDR3 contains 14 residues. V lost 7 bases to trimming and J lost 4 bases, with 19 bases between them. CDR3 amino acids: CSAAPGHRRTEAFF. The CDR3, as DNA: TGCAGCGCCGCCCCGGGACACCGACGCACTGAAGCTTTCTTT.

Here the CDR3 DNA reads TGTGCTAGCCAAACCTGGGGGGGCACAGATACGCAGTATTTT. Residues: CASQTWGGTDTQYF. The chain employs TRBV12-5 and TRBJ2-3; tentative D call: TRBD2 (6 bases). V was cut by 9 bases and J by 1 base, with 14 bases left in between. This CDR3 is 14 amino acids long. Germline V CDR1 and CDR2: LGHNT, FRNRAP.

This clone was picked up a small number of times. The rearrangement joins TRBV25-1 to TRBJ2-7; possibly TRBD2 for D (7 bases). Germline CDR1 is MGHDK and CDR2 is SYGVNS. Trimming pared 6 bases from V and 6 bases from J, leaving 21 bases between. The CDR3 is made up of 15 amino acids. CDR3 sequence reads: CASSGEGGLMGEQYF. DNA for the CDR3: TGTGCCAGCAGCGGGGAGGGGGGCCTTATGGGCGAGCAGTACTTC.

This chain joins TRBV7-9 and TRBJ1-3; 7 nucleotides match TRBD1. CDR3 size: 16 residues. J lost 0 bases, V lost 5 bases, and 7 bases had no gene match. Germline values: CDR1 SEHNR, CDR2 FQNEAQ (reference sequence). The CDR3 DNA reads as TGTGCCAGCAGCCGACAGGGTACGGGCTCTGGAAACACCATATATTTT. Translated, it gives CASSRQGTGSGNTIYF.

The genes are TRBV7-8 and TRBJ2-1; possibly TRBD2 for D (6 bases). CDR1 and CDR2 from the germline V gene are SGHVS and FQNEAQ. Trimming removed 5 bases from V and 7 bases from J, with 24 bases in between. The CDR3 length is 17 residues. In nucleotides, the CDR3 is TGTGCCAGCAGCGCAATAAAGACGGGACTTAGTAGAAATGAGCAGTTCTTC. Protein product: CASSAIKTGLSRNEQFF.

This chain uses TRBV19 with TRBJ2-3, with 8 bases aligning to TRBD2. V trimming: 3 bases; J trimming: 4 bases; junction bases outside the gene matches: 9. The CDR3 totals 16 residues. CDR1 and CDR2 from the germline V gene are LNHDA and SQIVND (reference sequence). For the CDR3, the DNA is TGTGCCAGTAGTATGTCGGCGGGAGGTATGCCAGATACGCAGTATTTT. It encodes CASSMSAGGMPDTQYF.

This rearrangement joins TRBV4-2 to TRBJ1-2; weak D call: TRBD1 (6 bases). The CDR3 loop spans 15 amino acids. Germline-derived CDR1 and CDR2 are LGHNA and YNFKEQ. Trimming took 0 bases from V and 5 from J, leaving 13 bases between them. CDR3 sequence (DNA): TGTGCCAGCAGCCAAGATCAGGGGCTCGGTTATGGCTACACCTTC. The encoded protein is CASSQDQGLGYGYTF.

The chain joins TRBV2 to TRBJ1-2, with TRBD1 as a possible D gene (6 bases). The germline CDR1 and CDR2 sequences are SNHLY and FYNNEI. This CDR3 contains 13 residues. V lost 5 bases to trimming and J lost 2 bases, with 9 bases between them. The CDR3 here is CASSRDTNYGYTF. The CDR3 DNA reads as TGTGCCAGCAGTAGGGACACGAACTATGGCTACACCTTC.

This chain connects TRBV7-2 to TRBJ2-1, with 10 bases matching TRBD1. CDR1 and CDR2 (germline): SGHTA, FQGNSA. After removal of 4 bases from V and 7 bases from J, the junction contained 10 bases not matched to a gene. This CDR3 has 16 residues. The CDR3 sequence: CASSSTTGGSYNEQFF. CDR3 bases: TGTGCCAGCAGCTCCACGACAGGGGGCTCATATAATGAGCAGTTCTTC.

The chain uses TRBV2 and TRBJ1-2; 7 bases are a match to TRBD1. This CDR3 has 16 amino acids. Unmatched junction bases numbered 14, after V lost 6 bases and J lost 4 bases. From germline, CDR1 is SNHLY and CDR2 FYNNEI. As DNA, the CDR3 is TGTGCCAGCAGGCACACTACAGGGGACCCCGTCTATGGCTACACCTTC. Encoded protein: CASRHTTGDPVYGYTF.

The V gene is TRBV6-2 or TRBV6-3, the J gene TRBJ2-3; 13 positions match TRBD2. The CDR3 has 16 amino acids. With 0 bases clipped from V and 7 bases from J, the junction kept 4 bases outside the gene matches. From germline, CDR1 is MNHEY and CDR2 SVGEGT. The CDR3 DNA reads as TGTGCCAGCAGTTACTCATACGGGACTAGCGGGAATACGCAGTATTTT. It specifies CASSYSYGTSGNTQYF.

This clone was seen only once. DNA of the CDR3: TGTGCCAGCAGTTACGGGACAGGTCGCCCCTACGAGCAGTACTTC. This gives the protein CASSYGTGRPYEQYF. The chain has TRBV6-6 and TRBJ2-7, with 8 bases identical to TRBD1. The junction had 5 bases not matched to a gene; V was cut back by 2 bases and J by 2 bases. CDR3 length: 15 amino acids. Germline V gene sequence: CDR1 MNHNY, CDR2 SVGAGI (reference sequence).

V usage is TRBV30 and J usage is TRBJ1-6, with D possibly TRBD1 on 5 matching bases. Germline V gene data show CDR1 as GTSNPN and CDR2 as SVGIG (reference sequence). The V end was cut by 5 bases, the J end by 0 bases, with 5 bases between. The CDR3 extends over 13 amino acids. The CDR3 spells CAWQGSYNSPLHF. The CDR3 coding sequence is TGTGCCTGGCAGGGCTCCTATAATTCACCCCTCCACTTT.

The chain joins TRBV10-3 to TRBJ1-6; perhaps TRBD1 as D (6 bases). CDR1 is ENHRY, CDR2 SYGVKD, per germline. The V and J ends lost 0 bases and 8 bases respectively, with 11 bases between them. CDR3 length: 15 amino acids. CDR3 DNA sequence: TGTGCCATCAGTGAGTCGAAGACAGGCCATTCACCCCTCCACTTT. Translation gives CAISESKTGHSPLHF.

This chain links TRBV7-3 with TRBJ2-1; 7 nucleotides line up with TRBD2. J was trimmed by 10 bases and V by 2 bases; bases with no gene match: 5. Germline values: CDR1 SGHTA, CDR2 FQGTGA. This CDR3 spans 13 amino acids. CDR3 DNA sequence: TGTGCCAGCAGCTTAGTGGGAGCGGGGGAGCAGTTCTTC. Protein product: CASSLVGAGEQFF.